Listed below are T cell receptor beta chains from one sample, sequenced in a study of metastatic and nonmetastatic thyroid tumors. MiXCR reprocessed the PCR reads for TCRdb. The data show 35,000 to 50,000 clones, 15% to 20% seen once. The specimen sequenced was blood. The receptor set was obtained from a female donor with papillary thyroid cancer or a benign thyroid nodule (not recorded which). Some clones in this sample may be carry-over from other donors' samples. The CDR3 runs from the conserved cysteine through the conserved F or W. Fields, in order: D gene, V gene, J gene, clone size, CDR3 DNA, CDR3 protein. A D gene is named only where the DNA matches it firmly. The size field is filled for only some rows; it gives once, few, many or a size class.

NA	TRBV18	TRBJ2-7	NA	TGTGCCAGCTTGGAGGGGCGGGGGCGCCTCTACGAGCAGTACTTC	CASLEGRGRLYEQYF
NA	TRBV28	TRBJ1-4	many	TGTGCCAGCAGTTTATGGGCAGGGCGTAATGAAAAACTGTTTTTT	CASSLWAGRNEKLFF
NA	TRBV30	TRBJ2-5	few	TGTGCCCGGAGTGTACCTGCGGGTGGCGAGACCCAGTACTTC	CARSVPAGGETQYF
NA	TRBV20-1	TRBJ1-5	many	TGCAGTGCTAGAGTTGGAGGTGGGGCAGAGGCCCAGCATTTT	CSARVGGGAEAQHF
TRBD1	TRBV4-2	TRBJ1-6	many	TGTGCCAGCAGCCAGCCTGACAGGGGGCCCCTCCACTTT	CASSQPDRGPLHF
NA	TRBV6-1	TRBJ2-5	many	TGTGCCAGCAGTCGGGGGGAGACCCAGTACTTC	CASSRGETQYF
NA	TRBV11-1	TRBJ2-1	NA	TGTGCCAGCAGCTTATCTGGGTTCGGATCCTACAATGAGCAGTTCTTC	CASSLSGFGSYNEQFF
TRBD2	TRBV27	TRBJ2-2	few	TGTGCCAGCAGTTTATTGGCGGGAGTCACCGGGGAGCTGTTTTTT	CASSLLAGVTGELFF
NA	TRBV20-1	TRBJ1-3	many	TGCAGTGCCAGAAGGGAGGACACCATATATTTT	CSARREDTIYF
NA	TRBV20-1	TRBJ2-2	many	TGCAGTGCTAGAGATCCCGGCTTGTCCGGGGAGCTGTTTTTT	CSARDPGLSGELFF
TRBD2	TRBV19	TRBJ2-5	many	TGTGCCAGTCAGGCCCTACCGGGGGGAGGGGAGGAGACCCAGTACTTC	CASQALPGGGEETQYF
NA	TRBV20-1	TRBJ1-1	many	TGCAGTGCTAGTGAAACGGTGAACACTGAAGCTTTCTTT	CSASETVNTEAFF
TRBD1	TRBV6-1	TRBJ1-5	many	TGTGCCAGCGGACAGGGGGTCGTAGGTAATCAGCCCCAGCATTTT	CASGQGVVGNQPQHF
NA	TRBV4-2	TRBJ1-5	many	TGTGCCAGCAGCCAAGGGCGGGATGGGCAGCCCCAGCATTTT	CASSQGRDGQPQHF
NA	TRBV24-1	TRBJ2-1	many	TGTGCCACCGAAGCGACAAGCTCCTACAATGAGCAGTTCTTC	CATEATSSYNEQFF
NA	TRBV10-2	TRBJ2-1	many	TGCGCCAGCAGTGAGCCCGCTGGGGGTGGTTCGGCGTGGGAGCAGTTCTTC	CASSEPAGGGSAWEQFF
TRBD2	TRBV20-1	TRBJ2-1	many	TGCAGTGCTAGAAGTTTTAGCCTAGCGGGAGAAAATGAGCAGTTCTTC	CSARSFSLAGENEQFF
TRBD2	TRBV6-4	TRBJ2-1	NA	TGTGCCAGCAGTGACTCGAGCGGGAGTTACAATGAGCAGTTCTTC	CASSDSSGSYNEQFF
NA	TRBV9	TRBJ2-1	NA	TGTGCCAGCAGCGTAGCCCACGGACATGTCAATGAGCAGTTCTTC	CASSVAHGHVNEQFF
NA	TRBV18	TRBJ1-5	many	TGTGCCAGCTCACCTGGGACATCTAGCAATCAGCCCCAGCATTTT	CASSPGTSSNQPQHF
NA	TRBV29-1	TRBJ2-7	many	TGCAGCGTTACTCCGGAACCACAGAACGAGCAGTACTTC	CSVTPEPQNEQYF
TRBD2	TRBV11-2	TRBJ2-1	many	TGTGCCAGCAGAAATAGCGGGAGGGGACCGTTCTTC	CASRNSGRGPFF
NA	TRBV2	TRBJ1-1	many	TGTGCCAGCAGTTACGACAGGAACACTGAAGCTTTCTTT	CASSYDRNTEAFF
TRBD2	TRBV11-2	TRBJ2-1	many	TGTGCCAGCAGCTTAGAGGTAGCGGGAGTTGGTGAGCAGTTCTTC	CASSLEVAGVGEQFF
NA	TRBV11-2	TRBJ2-3	many	TGTGCCAGCAGCTTAGATCTGGGGGCAGATACGCAGTATTTT	CASSLDLGADTQYF
NA	TRBV10-3	TRBJ2-2	many	TGTGCCATCAGTGAGGGGGGGACCGGGGAGCTGTTTTTT	CAISEGGTGELFF
NA	TRBV20-1	TRBJ2-7	many	TGCAGTGCTAGGAAGGGTAGGGAGTGGTACGAGCAGTACTTC	CSARKGREWYEQYF
NA	TRBV15	TRBJ1-4	few	TGTGCCACCAGCGAGGACGGCAGACCTAATGAAAAACTGTTTTTC	CATSEDGRPNEKLFF
NA	TRBV27	TRBJ2-4	NA	TGTGCCAGCAGTTATGTACAGGGTGGGAACATTCAGTACTTC	CASSYVQGGNIQYF
NA	TRBV7-9	TRBJ2-5	many	TGTGCCAGCAGCTTTCTCGAAGAGACCCAGTACTTC	CASSFLEETQYF
NA	TRBV7-9	TRBJ2-1	many	TGTGCCAGCAGCTTCCGCGCGCCTGAGCAGTTCTTC	CASSFRAPEQFF
NA	TRBV24-1	TRBJ2-1	NA	TGTGCCACCAGTGATTTGATAATGCGAGAGCAGTTCTTC	CATSDLIMREQFF
NA	TRBV12-5	TRBJ2-2	few	TGTGCTAGTTCTCGTTCGGGTTTGGGGGAGCTGTTTTTT	CASSRSGLGELFF
NA	TRBV6-5	TRBJ2-6	NA	TGTGCCAGCAGTTGGACAGTCGGGGCCAACGTCCTGACTTTC	CASSWTVGANVLTF
TRBD2	TRBV5-1	TRBJ2-7	NA	TGCGCCAGCGGAGCTATCGGCGGGAGTGATGAGCAATACTTC	CASGAIGGSDEQYF
NA	TRBV28	TRBJ1-4	NA	TGTGCCCTTCAGGGCGCAACTAATGAAAAACTGTTTTTT	CALQGATNEKLFF
NA	TRBV30	TRBJ1-1	many	TGTGCCTGGAGTAAGGGCCAGAACACTGAAGCTTTCTTT	CAWSKGQNTEAFF
NA	TRBV7-2	TRBJ1-1	many	TGTGCCAGCAGCTTAAGGGCCGCTGAAGCTTTCTTT	CASSLRAAEAFF
TRBD1	TRBV5-1	TRBJ2-3	NA	TGCGCCAGCAGCTTGGAACAGGGGGCTCGATCGGATACGCAGTATTTT	CASSLEQGARSDTQYF
NA	TRBV6-1	TRBJ2-3	medium-sized	TGTGCCAGCAGTCCTATGGCGGGTTCAGATACGCAGTATTTT	CASSPMAGSDTQYF
NA	TRBV5-1	TRBJ2-2	NA	TGCGCCAGCAGCTTGGGATCAGGGTTCTTAGTGGCCGGGGAGCTGTTTTTT	CASSLGSGFLVAGELFF
TRBD2	TRBV5-4	TRBJ2-1	many	TGTGCCAGCAGCTGGGGTACTAGCGCATTAAATTTAAATGAGCAGTTCTTC	CASSWGTSALNLNEQFF
NA	TRBV12-3/TRBV12-4	TRBJ2-3	many	TGTGCCAGCAGTTTGCGGTGGAGCACAGATACGCAGTATTTT	CASSLRWSTDTQYF
TRBD2	TRBV20-1	TRBJ2-5	many	TGCAGTGCTAGAGTCTGGTCCGGGGGGACGGAAGAGACCCAGTACTTC	CSARVWSGGTEETQYF
NA	TRBV28	TRBJ1-5	few	TGTGCCAGCAGTTCAACTAGCAATCAGCCCCAGCATTTT	CASSSTSNQPQHF
NA	TRBV3-1	TRBJ2-7	many	TGTGCCAGCCGGGGCCTTGACTACGAGCAGTACTTC	CASRGLDYEQYF
TRBD1	TRBV5-5	TRBJ1-6	many	TGTGCCAGCAGCTTCCATAGGGACAGGGCTAATTCACCCCTCCACTTT	CASSFHRDRANSPLHF
NA	TRBV19	TRBJ1-2	many	TGTGCCAGTACCCGGGACAACTATGGCTACACCTTC	CASTRDNYGYTF
NA	TRBV12-3/TRBV12-4	TRBJ2-7	many	TGTGCCAGCAGTAAGACGACGAGCTACGAGCAGTACTTC	CASSKTTSYEQYF
TRBD2	TRBV20-1	TRBJ2-3	many	TGCAGTGCTATCCCCCGGACTAGCGGGAGGAGGACGCAGTATTTT	CSAIPRTSGRRTQYF
NA	TRBV18	TRBJ1-1	many	TGTGCCAGCTCAGCCCGGGGGGGGGTGGTGAACACTGAAGCTTTCTTT	CASSARGGVVNTEAFF
TRBD1	TRBV6-1	TRBJ1-5	NA	TGTGCCAGCACGGCAGGGGGACTAAATCAGCCCCAGCATTTT	CASTAGGLNQPQHF
TRBD2	TRBV9	TRBJ2-7	many	TGTGCCAGCAGCCCTCTAGCGGGGACCACCTACGAGCAGTACTTC	CASSPLAGTTYEQYF
NA	TRBV7-8	TRBJ1-5	NA	TGTGCCAACAGTCGATTGGGTGGCGGTCAGCCCCAGCATTTT	CANSRLGGGQPQHF